The 28 T cell receptor beta chains in this list originate from one sample, sequenced in a study of cytomegalovirus exposure and HLA in healthy donors. The PCR had 60 Vbeta and 13 Jbeta primers. Generated by immunoSEQ multiplex PCR, the TCRdb table keeps only in-frame clones and is missing some. The sample includes some 180,000 clones, about 77% seen only once; the top ten take approximately 2.6%. The specimen sequenced was PBMCs. All receptors derive from a female donor in good health and CMV-seronegative.

The chain uses TRBV7-9 and TRBJ2-7, with a possible D match to TRBD1 (5 bases). From germline, CDR1 is SEHNR and CDR2 FQNEAQ (reference sequence). The CDR3 is 13 amino acids. Trimming removed 3 bases at V and 3 bases at J, with 9 bases between. The chain's CDR3 is CASSFGQNYEQYF. CDR3 sequence (DNA): TGTGCCAGCAGCTTTGGACAAAACTACGAGCAGTACTTC.

This chain links TRBV11-3 with TRBJ1-3; D is uncertain. CDR1 SGHNT and CDR2 YENEEA come from the germline V gene. V gave up 0 bases and J gave up 7 bases, with 4 bases separating them. CDR3 size: 12 residues. The CDR3 nucleotides are TGTGCCAGCAGCTTAGATCGGAACACCATATATTTT. Residues: CASSLDRNTIYF.

The chain uses TRBV15 and TRBJ1-5, with D possibly being TRBD1 (6 bases). This CDR3 spans 16 amino acids. The germline CDR1 and CDR2 sequences are LNHNV and YYDKDF (reference sequence). Trimming pared 5 bases from V and 6 bases from J, leaving 20 bases between. CDR3 nucleotide sequence: TGTGCCACCAGCGCGTACTTACAGGGAGAAGCTCAGCCCCAGCATTTT. Residues: CATSAYLQGEAQPQHF.

This clone was seen only once. The gene calls are TRBV30 and TRBJ2-7; 9 nucleotides align to TRBD2. Germline trimming cut 7 bases from V and 7 bases from J; bases unmatched to any gene: 8. Germline V CDR1 and CDR2: GTSNPN, SVGIG (reference sequence). The CDR3 consists of 12 residues. The CDR3 region has the DNA TGTGCCTCCCCGGGACTAGCTGGGGAGCAGTACTTC. Encoded protein: CASPGLAGEQYF.

The V and J genes are TRBV4-1 and TRBJ1-1; D not resolved. Between the trimmed V and J ends, which lost 1 base and 2 bases, there was a span of 11 bases. CDR1 MGHRA and CDR2 YSYEKL come from the germline V gene. The CDR3 has 15 residues. CDR3 residues: CASSQGGGSNTEAFF. As DNA, the CDR3 is TGCGCCAGCAGCCAAGGGGGAGGGAGTAACACTGAAGCTTTCTTT.

The CDR3 region is CASSQLTGRANYGYTF. The CDR3 region has the DNA TGTGCCAGCAGCCAACTGACAGGACGAGCTAACTATGGCTACACCTTC. This chain connects TRBV4-2 to TRBJ1-2, with D possibly TRBD1 on 6 matching bases. V lost 2 bases and J lost 0, with 13 bases in between. The CDR3 spans 16 residues. In germline, CDR1 is LGHNA, CDR2 YNFKEQ.

The V gene is TRBV11-2, the J gene TRBJ2-4; 10 positions agree with TRBD2. CDR3 length equals 19 residues. The germline CDR1 and CDR2 sequences are SGHAT and FQNNGV. Unmatched junction bases numbered 13, after V lost 5 bases and J lost 0 bases. The CDR3 region has the DNA TGTGCCAGCAGCGACCTAAGCGGGAGGGCCTTTCTAGCCAAAAACATTCAGTACTTC. Translating it yields CASSDLSGRAFLAKNIQYF.

V usage is TRBV28 and J usage is TRBJ2-2; 7 bases align to TRBD2. J gave up 4 bases and V 3 bases, and 8 bases lay outside the gene matches. The CDR3 has 16 residues. From germline, CDR1 is MDHEN and CDR2 SYDVKM. The CDR3 sequence is CASSLTGAGVTGELFF. The CDR3 DNA reads as TGTGCCAGCAGTTTGACTGGGGCGGGAGTCACCGGGGAGCTGTTTTTT.

This sequence joins TRBV2 and TRBJ2-1, with 8 bases aligning to TRBD2. Trimming cost V 8 bases and J 8 bases; bases outside gene matches: 11. The CDR3 length is 14 residues. Germline values: CDR1 SNHLY, CDR2 FYNNEI. The CDR3 protein is CASRIAGSGDEQFF. The CDR3 nucleotides read TGTGCCAGCCGTATAGCGGGGTCGGGGGATGAGCAGTTCTTC. Supplemented by reference TRBV2 and TRBJ2-1, the full variable domain reads EPEVTQTPSHQVTQMGQEVILRCVPISNHLYFYWYRQILGQKVEFLVSFYNNEISEKSEIFDDQFSVERPDGSNFTLKIRSTKLEDSAMYFCASRIAGSGDEQFFGPGTRLTVL.

The V call is TRBV18, the J call TRBJ2-1; maybe TRBD1 (6 bases). V lost 1 base and J 4 bases, leaving 11 bases between the germline ends. The CDR3 spans 15 residues. Germline V gene sequence: CDR1 KGHSH, CDR2 LQKENI. The CDR3: CASSPLTGHYNEQFF. The CDR3 nucleotides read TGTGCCAGCTCACCACTAACAGGGCATTACAATGAGCAGTTCTTC.

The rearrangement links TRBV6-5 to TRBJ2-5; maybe TRBD1 (6 bases). The CDR3 extends over 13 amino acids. Trimming shortened V by 6 bases and J by 5 bases, and 13 bases separated the two germline ends. The germline gives CDR1 MNHEY, CDR2 SVGAGI. In nucleotides, the CDR3 is TGTGCCAGCAGAAAAAAGGGGGAGGAGACCCAGTACTTC. It encodes CASRKKGEETQYF.

This rearrangement joins TRBV29-1 to TRBJ2-5, with TRBD1 matching over 7 bases. The J call may be mistaken, given a closer DNA end match to TRBJ2-7. This CDR3 has 13 residues. Per the germline V gene, CDR1 is SQVTM and CDR2 is ANQGSEA. CDR3 sequence: CSGTGVSSYEQYF. The CDR3, as DNA: TGCAGCGGTACAGGGGTGAGCTCCTACGAGCAGTACTTC.

The V call is TRBV19, the J call TRBJ1-6; 10 nucleotides match TRBD1. The junction had 6 bases not matched to a gene; V was cut back by 5 bases and J by 11 bases. The CDR3 runs 14 residues. Germline V gene sequence: CDR1 LNHDA, CDR2 SQIVND (reference sequence). In nucleotides, the CDR3 is TGTGCCAGTAGTGAGGGACAGGGGAGAACACCCCTCCACTTT. This codes for CASSEGQGRTPLHF.

The genes are TRBV2 and TRBJ2-2, with D maybe TRBD2 (7 bases). V shed 6 bases and J shed 5 bases, with 16 bases lying between them. From germline, CDR1 is SNHLY and CDR2 FYNNEI. This CDR3 is built from 15 residues. The DNA for the CDR3 is TGTGCCAGCAGCCGTACAGGGAGGGGGACCGGGGAGCTGTTTTTT. Its translation is CASSRTGRGTGELFF. Looking up the rest from reference TRBV2 and TRBJ2-2 gives the full variable domain: EPEVTQTPSHQVTQMGQEVILRCVPISNHLYFYWYRQILGQKVEFLVSFYNNEISEKSEIFDDQFSVERPDGSNFTLKIRSTKLEDSAMYFCASSRTGRGTGELFFGEGSRLTVL.

The chain links TRBV5-4 to TRBJ1-2, with D possibly matching TRBD1 (5 bases). Per the germline V gene, CDR1 is SGHNT and CDR2 is YYREEE (reference sequence). V lost 1 base, J lost 8 bases, and 15 bases lay in between. This CDR3 is 14 amino acids long. CDR3 in DNA: TGTGCCAGCAGCTTGTTCGGCGGGGGGAGGGGCTACACCTTC. Translated: CASSLFGGGRGYTF.

This sequence joins TRBV27 and TRBJ1-2; tentatively, D is TRBD1 (6 bases). Germline assignment: CDR1 MNHEY and CDR2 SMNVEV (reference sequence). The CDR3 runs 12 residues. The ends were cut back, 6 bases at V and 7 bases at J, with 12 bases in the middle. This CDR3 reads CASSSQGRGYTF. CDR3 DNA sequence: TGTGCCAGCAGCTCACAGGGACGTGGCTACACCTTC.

This clone was detected only a few times. The rearrangement links TRBV7-2 to TRBJ1-5; D perhaps matches TRBD1 (6 bases). The V end lost 5 bases, the J end lost 3 bases, and 14 bases lay between the germline ends. The germline V gene has CDR1 SGHTA and CDR2 FQGNSA. The CDR3 has 15 amino acids. The CDR3 sequence: CASSPGQSPNQPQHF. The CDR3 region has the DNA TGTGCCAGCAGCCCCGGACAGAGCCCCAATCAGCCCCAGCATTTT.

This clone was seen once. The rearrangement uses TRBV7-6 and TRBJ2-5; 8 bases line up with TRBD1. Germline V gene sequence: CDR1 SGHVS, CDR2 FNYEAQ. The CDR3 has 16 residues. The trim removed 3 bases at V and 4 bases at J, leaving 10 bases unmatched. CDR3 nucleotide sequence: TGTGCCAGCAGCTTCCCGTGGGGACAGGAAGGAGAGACCCAGTACTTC. This gives the protein CASSFPWGQEGETQYF.

This chain links TRBV4-1 with TRBJ2-1; maybe TRBD2 (5 bases). V was trimmed by 0 bases and J by 0 bases, leaving 12 bases between them. The CDR3 runs 17 residues. The germline V gene encodes CDR1 MGHRA and CDR2 YSYEKL. This CDR3 is CASSQEPAANSYNEQFF. CDR3 sequence (DNA): TGCGCCAGCAGCCAAGAACCAGCGGCTAACTCCTACAATGAGCAGTTCTTC.

This clone has a single count. V gene TRBV4-2 combines with J gene TRBJ2-3; D not resolved. This CDR3 has 13 residues. V was pared by 4 bases and J by 4 bases, with 9 bases between. In germline, CDR1 is LGHNA, CDR2 YNFKEQ. The CDR3, as DNA: TGTGCCAGCAGCCCTGGTCCGGCAGATACGCAGTATTTT. The encoded protein is CASSPGPADTQYF.

V and J are TRBV7-2 and TRBJ2-7, with TRBD2 matching over 8 bases. This CDR3 has 15 amino acids. Trimming at V came to 3 bases and at J to 7 bases, leaving 11 bases not matched to a gene. Germline CDR1 reads SGHTA; CDR2 reads FQGNSA. The chain's CDR3 is CASSFRTSRMVEQYF. CDR3 DNA: TGTGCCAGCAGCTTTCGGACTAGCCGGATGGTTGAGCAGTACTTC.

The chain combines TRBV12-5 with TRBJ2-7, with a possible D match to TRBD2 (6 bases). Trimming took off 5 bases at V and 5 bases at J, with 13 bases between the two ends. The CDR3 extends over 13 amino acids. CDR1 and CDR2 (germline): LGHNT, FRNRAP. CDR3 amino acids: CASGGGNGNEQYF. The CDR3 nucleotides are TGTGCTAGTGGTGGGGGGAACGGGAACGAGCAGTACTTC.

The chain has TRBV10-3 and TRBJ1-5, with TRBD1 matching over 8 bases. CDR1 is ENHRY, CDR2 SYGVKD, per germline. The length of the CDR3 is 15 residues. V trimming: 2 bases; J trimming: 5 bases; junction bases outside the gene matches: 5. The CDR3 bases are TGTGCCATCAGTGAGCAACAGGGGGGGGATCAGCCCCAGCATTTT. Translation: CAISEQQGGDQPQHF.

The chain employs TRBV6-5 and TRBJ1-1; the match to TRBD1 covers 11 bases. Germline CDR1 MNHEY, CDR2 SVGAGI. V dropped 8 bases and J dropped 5; count of bases not matched to a gene: 4. The CDR3 is 13 amino acids. The CDR3 here is CASCGTGGTEAFF. CDR3 DNA sequence: TGTGCCAGCTGCGGGACAGGGGGGACTGAAGCTTTCTTT.

The chain is built from TRBV5-4 and TRBJ2-7, with D perhaps TRBD2 (7 bases). The V gene lost 2 bases and the J gene lost 7 bases, with 19 bases spanning the gap. The V gene's germline CDR1 is SGHNT and CDR2 YYREEE (reference sequence). This CDR3 has 15 amino acids. The CDR3 spells CASSLMGGRVGEQYF. CDR3 nucleotide sequence: TGTGCCAGCAGCTTAATGGGGGGGCGGGTAGGGGAGCAGTACTTC.

This sequence joins TRBV11-3 and TRBJ2-2; TRBD2 matches at 12 bases. The V segment lost 5 bases and the J segment 5 bases; nucleotides outside the gene matches: 3. CDR3 length: 15 amino acids. Germline-derived CDR1 and CDR2 are SGHNT and YENEEA. DNA for the CDR3: TGTGCCAGCAGCCCTGGACTAGCGGGGACCGGGGAGCTGTTTTTT. It specifies CASSPGLAGTGELFF.

This clone was found a few times. V gene TRBV9 combines with J gene TRBJ2-2; D might be TRBD2 (6 bases). The germline CDR1 and CDR2 sequences are SGDLS and YYNGEE. V lost 1 base to trimming and J lost 1 base, with 14 bases between them. This CDR3 region has 17 residues. In DNA form, the CDR3 reads TGTGCCAGCAGCGTACCCCGAGCCGGGGGGAACACCGGGGAGCTGTTTTTT. Its translation is CASSVPRAGGNTGELFF.

This chain uses TRBV30 with TRBJ1-5, with D hard to call. The CDR3 is 14 amino acids. Germline V gene sequence: CDR1 GTSNPN, CDR2 SVGIG (reference sequence). Trimming shortened V by 1 base and J by 3 bases, and 10 bases separated the two germline ends. CDR3: CAWSAGGANQPQHF. CDR3 nucleotides: TGTGCCTGGAGTGCCGGTGGTGCCAATCAGCCCCAGCATTTT.